A selection of T cell receptor beta chains follows, all from one sample in a study of OX40 agonist ivuxolimab in advanced cancers. The assay was immunoSEQ multiplex PCR, and TCRdb's table has in-frame clones only and misses some. The sample shows roughly 50,000 clones, more than 65% of them seen only once. Sequenced here: CD4+ or CD8+ T cells sorted from blood, sampled in a trial of the OX40 agonist ivuxolimab. The receptor source for this set is an adult with an advanced solid tumor such as melanoma, head and neck, liver or kidney cancer. Each CDR3 is given with its conserved first and last residue. A D gene is named only where the DNA matches it firmly. Some rows mark clone size as missing; the rest say once, few, many or name a class of expanded clone.

v_gene	len	j_gene	d_gene	abundance	CDR3nt	CDR3aa
TRBV30	11	TRBJ2-7	.	.	TGTGCCTGGAGTAACCGCTACGAGCAGTACTTC	CAWSNRYEQYF
TRBV5-1	15	TRBJ2-1	.	.	TGCGCCAGCAGCCCTCTGGGCGGCTCCTACAATGAGCAGTTCTTC	CASSPLGGSYNEQFF
TRBV30	14	TRBJ2-1	TRBD2	once	TGTGCCTGTGAATCTTCTAGCGGGAAAACTGAGCAGTTCTTC	CACESSSGKTEQFF
TRBV4-2	18	TRBJ2-7	TRBD2	once	TGTGCCAGCAGCCAAGGACTAGCGGGAGGGCCGGGATTGGACGAGCAGTACTTC	CASSQGLAGGPGLDEQYF
TRBV6-5	14	TRBJ2-7	TRBD2	once	TGTGCCAGCAGTGACCTAGCGGGAGGCTACGAGCAGTACTTC	CASSDLAGGYEQYF
TRBV7-9	15	TRBJ2-7	.	.	TGTGCCAGCAGCTTCGGAACAGGCGCGTTGGAAGAGCAGTACTTC	CASSFGTGALEEQYF
TRBV11-3	14	TRBJ2-7	TRBD1	.	TGTGCCAGCAGCCCCGGGACAGGGAGATACGAGCAGTACTTC	CASSPGTGRYEQYF
TRBV7-3	13	TRBJ1-1	.	few	TGTGCCAGCAGCGTCAACTCGAACACTGAAGCTTTCTTT	CASSVNSNTEAFF
TRBV10-1	15	TRBJ2-3	TRBD1	.	TGCGCCAGCAGTGATTCGGACAGGGGGCCAGATACGCAGTATTTT	CASSDSDRGPDTQYF
TRBV6-5	16	TRBJ1-3	.	.	TGTGCCAGCAGTTCACCCTGGACTGCCACTGGAAACACCATATATTTT	CASSSPWTATGNTIYF
TRBV7-2	14	TRBJ2-7	.	.	TGTGCCAGCAGCTTTGCAGGGTACGACTACGAGCAGTACTTC	CASSFAGYDYEQYF
TRBV6-5	14	TRBJ1-6	.	.	TGTGCCAGCAGTTACTCGAATCCCGGGCCTCCCCTCCACTTT	CASSYSNPGPPLHF
TRBV27	13	TRBJ2-2	.	.	TGTGCCAGCAGGGTCGTGAACACCGGGGAGCTGTTTTTT	CASRVVNTGELFF
TRBV9	13	TRBJ1-6	.	few	TGTGCCAGCAGCTTGACACCGAATTCACCCCTCCACTTT	CASSLTPNSPLHF
TRBV10-1	13	TRBJ1-1	.	.	TGCGTCAGCAGTAGGGGGGCTAACACTGAAGCTTTCTTT	CVSSRGANTEAFF
TRBV5-4	14	TRBJ2-5	TRBD2	.	TGTGCCAGCAGCTTGAAAGCGGGGGGTGAGACCCAGTACTTC	CASSLKAGGETQYF
TRBV7-9	13	TRBJ1-2	.	.	TGTGCCAGCAGCTCTCAGACAGACTATGGCTACACCTTC	CASSSQTDYGYTF
TRBV30	15	TRBJ2-7	.	.	TGTGCCTGGAGTGTTCCGGCTAGCTGGCTGCTCGAGCAGTACTTC	CAWSVPASWLLEQYF
TRBV18	18	TRBJ1-2	.	once	TGTGCCAGCTCACCATCGATAGCTTCGTCGGGGGGCTTCTTTGGCTACACCTTC	CASSPSIASSGGFFGYTF
TRBV25-1	17	TRBJ2-1	TRBD1	once	TGTGCCAGCAGTGGGAAAGGGGACAGGGGGAGCTACAATGAGCAGTTCTTC	CASSGKGDRGSYNEQFF
TRBV5-1	17	TRBJ2-1	TRBD2	.	TGCGCCAGCAGCTTGGGGGCTAGCGGCAGCCTATACAATGAGCAGTTCTTC	CASSLGASGSLYNEQFF
TRBV18	15	TRBJ2-7	TRBD2	.	TGTGCCAGCTCACTCGGACTAGCTTCGTCCTACGAGCAGTACTTC	CASSLGLASSYEQYF
TRBV2	14	TRBJ2-7	.	.	TGTGCCCGCTCCCCCGCAGTAGCCCCTGGGGAGCAGTACTTC	CARSPAVAPGEQYF
TRBV27	16	TRBJ1-4	.	.	TGTGCCAGCAGTTCACAGGGACCCTCTACTAATGAAAAACTGTTTTTT	CASSSQGPSTNEKLFF
TRBV7-8	15	TRBJ2-7	TRBD2	.	TGTGCCAGCAGCTTAGGGGCTAGCGGGTCCTACGAGCAGTACTTC	CASSLGASGSYEQYF
TRBV25-1	17	TRBJ2-2	TRBD1	.	TGTGCCAGCAGTGAATCGAGGACAGGGGGCTTCACCGGGGAGCTGTTTTTT	CASSESRTGGFTGELFF
TRBV4-1	13	TRBJ1-6	.	.	TGCGCCAGCAGCCATGGGGGGAATTCACCCCTCCACTTT	CASSHGGNSPLHF
TRBV28	15	TRBJ2-1	TRBD2	.	TGTGCCAGCAGTGCCACTAGCGGGAGCCACAATGAGCAGTTCTTC	CASSATSGSHNEQFF
TRBV11-2	15	TRBJ2-7	.	.	TGTGCCAGCACCCGGGCCGCAGGGCTTTACGACGAGCAGTACTTC	CASTRAAGLYDEQYF
TRBV9	13	TRBJ1-2	.	.	TGTGCCAGCAGCGTAGAGTTGGGCTATGGCTACACCTTC	CASSVELGYGYTF
TRBV2	12	TRBJ2-1	.	.	TGTGCCAGCAGTCGGGACTACAATGAGCAGTTCTTC	CASSRDYNEQFF
TRBV7-6	15	TRBJ1-6	.	.	TGTGCCAGCAGCTTAGTCGGAAAAGGAAATTCACCCCTCCACTTT	CASSLVGKGNSPLHF
TRBV11-2	18	TRBJ2-4	TRBD2	few	TGTGCCAGCAGCTTAGTCTGGAGACTAGCGGGAGCCAAAAACATTCAGTACTTC	CASSLVWRLAGAKNIQYF
TRBV27	15	TRBJ2-7	TRBD1	.	TGTGCCAGCAGTTTATCACAGGGGGGCTACTACGAGCAGTACTTC	CASSLSQGGYYEQYF
TRBV7-9	17	TRBJ2-2	TRBD1	.	TGTGCCAGCAGCCGTTCCCGACAGGGAGTGAACACCGGGGAGCTGTTTTTT	CASSRSRQGVNTGELFF
TRBV10-1	13	TRBJ2-5	.	few	TGCGCCAGCAGTGATTCTGGGATCGAGACCCAGTACTTC	CASSDSGIETQYF
TRBV30	15	TRBJ2-1	.	once	TGTGCCTGGAGTGTACTCGCGGGATCCCTCAATGAGCAGTTCTTC	CAWSVLAGSLNEQFF
TRBV10-3	16	TRBJ1-5	.	.	TGTGCCATCAGTGAGTCGCCAGCCGATAGCAATCAGCCCCAGCATTTT	CAISESPADSNQPQHF
TRBV5-1	14	TRBJ2-3	.	.	TGCGCCAGCACCTTTAACGCGGGTACAGATACGCAGTATTTT	CASTFNAGTDTQYF
TRBV28	14	TRBJ2-7	TRBD1	medium-sized	TGTGCCAGCAGTTTGACAGGGGGGGAGAATCGTGATTACTTC	CASSLTGGENRDYF
TRBV6-1	13	TRBJ1-2	.	.	TGTGCCAGCAGTGAAGGAGTTAACTATGGCTACACCTTC	CASSEGVNYGYTF
TRBV10-3	13	TRBJ2-7	TRBD2	.	TGTGCCATCAGCACTAGCGGGAACTACGAGCAGTACTTC	CAISTSGNYEQYF
TRBV9	16	TRBJ1-3	TRBD1	.	TGTGCCAGCAGCGAGGGACAGGGGGTTGCTGGAAACACCATATATTTT	CASSEGQGVAGNTIYF
TRBV6-6	16	TRBJ2-1	TRBD1	.	TGTGCCAGCAGTTACTCCGGGACAGGGGGTGGTAATGAGCAGTTCTTC	CASSYSGTGGGNEQFF
TRBV18	15	TRBJ1-1	.	few	TGTGCCAGCTCACGACCGGGACACTTGAACACTGAAGCTTTCTTT	CASSRPGHLNTEAFF
TRBV5-1	15	TRBJ2-7	.	.	TGCGCCAGCAGCTTAGGGGAACCCCGCTCCTACGAGCAGTACTTC	CASSLGEPRSYEQYF
TRBV6-5	12	TRBJ1-2	.	.	TGTGCCAGCCGGAACAGGGAAATTGGCTACACCTTC	CASRNREIGYTF
TRBV7-6	19	TRBJ2-2	TRBD1	.	TGTGCCAGCACCAAACGGGGGACAGGGGGCGGACCGAACACCGGGGAGCTGTTTTTT	CASTKRGTGGGPNTGELFF
TRBV10-3	18	TRBJ2-3	TRBD2	once	TGTGCCATCAGTGCGTCTAGCGGGGGGAGAGGGGGCACAGATACGCAGTATTTT	CAISASSGGRGGTDTQYF
TRBV14	15	TRBJ2-5	TRBD1	few	TGTGCCAGCAGCCATTGGGACAGTGAGGAAGAGACCCAGTACTTC	CASSHWDSEEETQYF
TRBV27	16	TRBJ2-3	.	.	TGTGCCAGCACCGGCGGGGGCCGGTCCCCGCTAGATACGCAGTATTTT	CASTGGGRSPLDTQYF
TRBV19	16	TRBJ2-5	TRBD1	.	TGTGCCAGTAGTACCGGGACAGCCCTGCGAAATCCGACCCAGTACTTC	CASSTGTALRNPTQYF
TRBV28	15	TRBJ2-1	.	.	TGTGCCAGCAGACCCAGGGGATTCTCCTACAATGAGCAGTTCTTC	CASRPRGFSYNEQFF
TRBV14	16	TRBJ2-3	TRBD1	.	TGTGCCAGCAGCCATGCGACAGGGGTCGGCACAGATACGCAGTATTTT	CASSHATGVGTDTQYF
TRBV7-3	14	TRBJ2-5	TRBD2	.	TGTGCCAGCAGCCCACTAGCGGTACTGGGGGCCCAGTACTTC	CASSPLAVLGAQYF